The 30 T cell receptor beta chains given below trace back to one sample, sequenced in a study of blood T cell repertoires in COVID-19. TCRdb keeps only in-frame clones here, not all; method: immunoSEQ multiplex PCR. The repertoire includes more than 95,000 clones, approximately 85% of them detected once, and 6.6% sits in the top ten. The sequenced sample was peripheral blood. Receptors were obtained from a man older than 75 with active or convalescent COVID-19.

This clone occurred once. The V and J genes are TRBV10-3 and TRBJ2-3; D perhaps matches TRBD2 (7 bases). The CDR3 spans 15 residues. The V gene's germline CDR1 is ENHRY and CDR2 SYGVKD. Trimming took off 8 bases at V and 6 bases at J, with 21 bases between the two ends. The CDR3 bases are TGTGCCATCTCCCTTCGAGGGGGGGTAGGGGATACGCAGTATTTT. It encodes CAISLRGGVGDTQYF.

This clone was recorded only once. This chain joins TRBV5-5 and TRBJ2-7; 8 bases line up with TRBD1. V lost 0 bases and J lost 2; bases outside the gene matches: 4. Per germline, CDR1 SGHKS and CDR2 YYEKEE (reference sequence). The CDR3 loop spans 15 amino acids. The chain's CDR3 is CASSLDGQGTYEQYF. The CDR3 DNA reads TGTGCCAGCAGCTTGGACGGACAGGGCACCTACGAGCAGTACTTC.

This sequence joins TRBV6-6 and TRBJ2-7; 10 nucleotides align to TRBD2. The CDR3 contains 16 residues. The V segment lost 5 bases and the J segment 0 bases; nucleotides outside the gene matches: 7. Germline-derived CDR1 and CDR2 are MNHNY and SVGAGI (reference sequence). CDR3 DNA: TGTGCCAGCAGTCCCCTTAGCGGGGGGAACTCCTACGAGCAGTACTTC. This encodes CASSPLSGGNSYEQYF.

The chain links TRBV5-1 to TRBJ2-3; TRBD1 is a possible D gene (6 bases). V lost 4 bases to trimming and J lost 0 bases, with 12 bases between them. The CDR3 sequence is 15 residues long. CDR1 is SGHRS and CDR2 is YFSETQ in the germline V gene. Here the CDR3 reads CASSPGQSSTDTQYF. The CDR3, as DNA: TGCGCCAGCAGCCCCGGACAGTCTAGCACAGATACGCAGTATTTT.

The V and J genes are TRBV14 and TRBJ2-7, with D perhaps matching TRBD1 (6 bases). V lost 1 base, J lost 1 base, and 11 bases lay in between. This CDR3 has 15 amino acids. Germline assignment: CDR1 SGHDN and CDR2 FVKESK. CDR3: CASSQGYTGSYEQYF. The CDR3 DNA reads TGTGCCAGCAGCCAAGGCTACACAGGGTCCTACGAGCAGTACTTC.

The chain has TRBV9 and TRBJ2-1; D possibly corresponds to TRBD2 (6 bases). V was pared by 5 bases and J by 10 bases, with 13 bases between. This CDR3 has 12 amino acids. Germline lookup yields CDR1 SGDLS and CDR2 YYNGEE. The CDR3 protein is CASSTTRAEQFF. The CDR3 coding sequence is TGTGCCAGCAGTACGACTAGAGCCGAGCAGTTCTTC.

The chain couples TRBV9 to TRBJ1-1; 7 nucleotides match TRBD1. Germline V gives CDR1 SGDLS, CDR2 YYNGEE. The J segment lost 0 bases and the V segment lost 4 bases, leaving 6 bases of the junction unmatched. CDR3 length equals 15 residues. CDR3 loop: CASSIAGQLNTEAFF. As DNA, the CDR3 is TGTGCCAGCAGCATAGCGGGACAGTTGAACACTGAAGCTTTCTTT.

This sequence joins TRBV27 and TRBJ2-1, with 8 bases identical to TRBD2. Germline trimming cut 3 bases from V and 15 bases from J; bases unmatched to any gene: 13. Per germline, CDR1 MNHEY and CDR2 SMNVEV (reference sequence). The CDR3 length is 14 residues. The CDR3 DNA is TGTGCCAGCAGTTTGGGGACTAGACGGGTCGAGGCGTTCTTC. Its protein is CASSLGTRRVEAFF.

About this clone: At one boundary the junction diverges from the germline segment, which might be a read error. The chain combines TRBV7-3 with TRBJ2-1, with 7 bases identical to TRBD1. From germline, CDR1 is SGHTA and CDR2 FQGTGA. The length of the CDR3 is 16 residues. The CDR3 sequence is CASSLTGSTGFNEQFF. The CDR3 DNA reads as TGTGCCAGCAGCCTAACCGGCTCGACAGGGTTCAATGAGCAGTTCTTC.

A single count supports this clone. The rearrangement links TRBV3-1 (or the pseudogene TRBV3-2) to TRBJ2-1; D perhaps matches TRBD1 (6 bases). The germline V gene encodes CDR1 LGHDT and CDR2 YNNKEL (reference sequence). The ends were cut back, 2 bases at V and 2 bases at J, with 16 bases in the middle. The CDR3 is 17 amino acids. CDR3 in amino acids: CASSQTQGRSTYNEQFF. CDR3 DNA sequence: TGTGCCAGCAGCCAAACACAGGGACGATCGACCTACAATGAGCAGTTCTTC.

The chain combines TRBV5-4 with TRBJ1-4; D not resolved. Per the germline V gene, CDR1 is SGHNT and CDR2 is YYREEE (reference sequence). The CDR3 is made up of 15 amino acids. Between the trimmed V and J ends, which lost 4 bases and 4 bases, there was a span of 14 bases. CDR3 in amino acids: CASSPPGAHNEKLFF. As DNA, the CDR3 is TGTGCCAGCAGCCCTCCCGGTGCTCATAATGAAAAACTGTTTTTT.

The V gene is TRBV12-3 or TRBV12-4, the J gene TRBJ1-2; no reliable D call. The V end was cut by 3 bases, the J end by 4 bases, with 9 bases between. This CDR3 has 13 amino acids. CDR3: CASSLGRSYGYTF. The DNA for the CDR3 is TGTGCCAGCAGTTTGGGCAGATCCTATGGCTACACCTTC.

CDR3 DNA sequence: TGTGCCAGCAGTTTGGGGGGGTACGAGCAGTACTTC. Translated: CASSLGGYEQYF. The chain employs TRBV28 and TRBJ2-7, with 7 bases aligning to TRBD2. V shed 3 bases, J shed 4 bases, and the junction held 0 bases outside the gene matches. Germline loops: CDR1 MDHEN, CDR2 SYDVKM. This CDR3 comprises 12 residues.

The rearrangement joins TRBV15 to TRBJ2-1; TRBD2 might be the D (6 bases). The CDR3 consists of 15 residues. The germline V gene encodes CDR1 LNHNV and CDR2 YYDKDF (reference sequence). Trimming removed 0 bases from V and 7 bases from J, with 13 bases in between. The CDR3 coding sequence is TGTGCCACCAGCAGAGATCCGGGAGTGGGAAATGAGCAGTTCTTC. This sequence encodes CATSRDPGVGNEQFF.

V is TRBV6-2 or TRBV6-3 and J is TRBJ1-2, with D unclear. CDR3 length: 15 residues. In germline, CDR1 is MNHEY, CDR2 SVGEGT. V lost 1 base and J 1 base, leaving 10 bases between the germline ends. The CDR3 loop is CASSYYGNLNYGYTF. The CDR3 DNA sequence: TGTGCCAGCAGTTACTACGGGAACCTTAACTATGGCTACACCTTC.

This chain uses TRBV18 with TRBJ2-7; 7 bases line up with TRBD1. This CDR3 has 15 residues. Trimming at V came to 0 bases and at J to 4 bases, leaving 6 bases not matched to a gene. Per germline, CDR1 KGHSH and CDR2 LQKENI. CDR3 residues: CASSPPTGQLYEQYF. CDR3 sequence (DNA): TGTGCCAGCTCACCACCGACAGGGCAACTTTACGAGCAGTACTTC.

The genes are TRBV10-1 and TRBJ1-4, with a tentative D call TRBD1 (6 bases). CDR1 is WNHNN and CDR2 is SYGVQD in the germline V gene (reference sequence). The CDR3 sequence is 16 residues long. V lost 6 bases to trimming and J lost 0 bases, with 14 bases between them. CDR3 sequence reads: CASSELRGPTNEKLFF. CDR3 DNA sequence: TGCGCCAGCAGCGAGCTCAGGGGACCAACTAATGAAAAACTGTTTTTT.

The J gene is TRBJ2-5, the V gene TRBV7-6; 9 nucleotides agree with TRBD1. The V gene's germline CDR1 is SGHVS and CDR2 FNYEAQ. The CDR3 runs 16 residues. V shed 0 bases and J 5 bases; nucleotides not matched to a gene: 7. The CDR3 loop is CASSLALTGGGETQYF. DNA for the CDR3: TGTGCCAGCAGCTTAGCGCTTACAGGGGGCGGGGAGACCCAGTACTTC.

The CDR3 DNA sequence: TGTGCCAGCAGTTACGCCGACAGGGTGGCTCAGCCCCAGCATTTT. Its translation is CASSYADRVAQPQHF. The rearrangement joins TRBV6-2 or TRBV6-3 to TRBJ1-5, with TRBD1 matching over 7 bases. The junction had 7 bases not matched to a gene; V was cut back by 2 bases and J by 6 bases. This CDR3 spans 15 amino acids. CDR1 is MNHEY, CDR2 SVGEGT, per germline.

V is TRBV24-1 and J is TRBJ2-2, with D perhaps TRBD1 (6 bases). Trimming stripped 4 bases from V and 6 bases from J, with 11 bases between. The germline V gene has CDR1 KGHDR and CDR2 SFDVKD. The CDR3 is 14 amino acids. The CDR3 protein is CATSDEQGAGELFF. In nucleotides, the CDR3 is TGTGCCACCAGTGACGAACAGGGAGCCGGGGAGCTGTTTTTT.

For the CDR3, the DNA is TGCGCCAGCAGCTTGGAGTCAGGGGATATGGAGACCCAGTACTTC. Amino acids: CASSLESGDMETQYF. The chain couples TRBV5-1 to TRBJ2-5; a possible D gene is TRBD1 (6 bases). V lost 0 bases, J lost 5 bases, and 14 bases lay in between. Germline lookup yields CDR1 SGHRS and CDR2 YFSETQ. This CDR3 has 15 residues.

The J gene is TRBJ2-3, the V gene TRBV7-2, with unresolved D. V was trimmed by 4 bases and J by 1 base, leaving 12 bases between them. The CDR3 length is 15 residues. From germline, CDR1 is SGHTA and CDR2 FQGNSA. The CDR3 region has the DNA TGTGCCAGCAGCTCCCCACGAGGCGGCACAGATACGCAGTATTTT. This translates into CASSSPRGGTDTQYF.

The chain is built from TRBV7-2 and TRBJ2-6; 8 nucleotides match TRBD1. This CDR3 has 17 amino acids. Germline V gene lookup returns CDR1 SGHTA and CDR2 FQGNSA. J was trimmed by 4 bases and V by 5 bases; bases with no gene match: 10. Here the CDR3 DNA reads TGTGCCAGCAGCCCCGACAGGGGCCTCTCCGGGGCCAACGTCCTGACTTTC. It translates to CASSPDRGLSGANVLTF.

As to this clone: Other DNA sequences in this sample translate to the same CDR3. This chain joins TRBV5-1 and TRBJ2-1; possible D gene TRBD2, 7 bases. This CDR3 has 16 amino acids. Germline values: CDR1 SGHRS, CDR2 YFSETQ. V gave up 0 bases and J gave up 2 bases, with 12 bases separating them. The CDR3 sequence: CASSLAGGPTYNEQFF. The CDR3 DNA sequence: TGCGCCAGCAGCTTGGCGGGGGGCCCCACCTACAATGAGCAGTTCTTC.

The rearrangement links TRBV5-1 to TRBJ1-1, with TRBD1 matching 9 bases. The CDR3 loop spans 14 amino acids. V dropped 5 bases and J dropped 5; count of bases not matched to a gene: 7. The germline V gene encodes CDR1 SGHRS and CDR2 YFSETQ. The CDR3 DNA follows: TGCGCCAGCAGATTTGGACAGGGGAGAACTGAAGCTTTCTTT. Translated: CASRFGQGRTEAFF.

The chain uses TRBV2 and TRBJ2-7; the D gene is possibly TRBD1 (5 bases). The V and J ends lost 8 bases and 2 bases respectively, with 10 bases between them. Germline CDR1 and CDR2: SNHLY and FYNNEI. The CDR3 is 12 amino acids. The DNA for the CDR3 is TGTGCCAGCGGCGGCAGGGCCTACGAGCAGTACTTC. As protein: CASGGRAYEQYF.

This chain links TRBV7-2 with TRBJ2-7; maybe TRBD2 (6 bases). Germline CDR1 reads SGHTA; CDR2 reads FQGNSA. The V gene lost 5 bases and the J gene lost 0 bases, with 14 bases spanning the gap. This CDR3 is built from 15 residues. The CDR3 bases are TGTGCCAGCAGCCCCTATAGCGGTCACTCCTACGAGCAGTACTTC. Protein: CASSPYSGHSYEQYF.

This clone was seen repeatedly, ten times or more. The chain joins TRBV24-1 to TRBJ1-1; 8 bases line up with TRBD1. The CDR3 covers 13 residues. The trim removed 0 bases at V and 8 bases at J, leaving 1 base unmatched. The germline gives CDR1 KGHDR, CDR2 SFDVKD. The CDR3 loop reads CATSDLGDREAFF. DNA for the CDR3: TGTGCCACCAGTGATTTGGGGGACAGGGAAGCTTTCTTT.

The gene calls are TRBV9 and TRBJ2-7; TRBD1 might be the D (6 bases). The CDR3 totals 14 residues. CDR1 and CDR2 (germline): SGDLS, YYNGEE. Trimming took off 3 bases at V and 7 bases at J, with 17 bases between the two ends. The CDR3 coding sequence is TGTGCCAGCAGCGCTTCCGGGACCAGGGGTGAGCAGTACTTC. Translating it yields CASSASGTRGEQYF.

The chain carries TRBV15 and TRBJ2-7; TRBD2 matches at 8 bases. Losses at the gene ends were 0 bases for V and 7 bases for J; bases not matched to a gene: 11. The CDR3 totals 16 residues. Germline V gene data show CDR1 as LNHNV and CDR2 as YYDKDF (reference sequence). The CDR3 is CATSRDRAGVSVEQYF. CDR3 bases: TGTGCCACCAGCAGAGATCGAGCGGGAGTCTCTGTGGAGCAGTACTTC. Drawing the rest from reference TRBV15 and TRBJ2-7, the complete variable domain is DAMVIQNPRYQVTQFGKPVTLSCSQTLNHNVMYWYQQKSSQAPKLLFHYYDKDFNNEADTPDNFQSRRPNTSFCFLDIRSPGLGDTAMYLCATSRDRAGVSVEQYFGPGTRLTVT.